The 12 T cell receptor beta chains below were found in one sample sequenced in a study of beta chain features in type 1 diabetes (dated by TCRdb to 2016 to 2018). Receptor libraries were prepared by the immunoSEQ multiplex PCR assay. All of the isolated RNA was reverse transcribed with the High Capacity cDNA Reverse Transcription Kit, so expressed TCRB transcripts were sequenced. Drawn from immuneACCESS, this table holds only the in-frame rearrangements with V and J called that TCRdb kept. Clones are partly lost; checked studies trace under half to an unresolved V gene and leave the rest unexplained. This sample is represented by hundreds of thousands of clones; 15% to 18% of them were singletons. Jointly, the top ten make up about 0.097% of the sample. The sequenced sample was naive CD4+ T cells from blood. This specimen's cell subset or site label, interpreted: true naive CD4+ T cells. These receptors were taken from a man aged 18 to 30 in good health.

The genes are TRBV19 and TRBJ1-2; 9 nucleotides line up with TRBD1. Germline V gives CDR1 LNHDA, CDR2 SQIVND (reference sequence). The CDR3 is 16 residues long. The V segment lost 3 bases and the J segment 1 base; nucleotides outside the gene matches: 6. In DNA, the CDR3 is TGTGCCAGTAGTATTCCCGGGACAGGGATTAACTATGGCTACACCTTC. Translated: CASSIPGTGINYGYTF.

This clone appeared a few times. The V and J genes are TRBV14 and TRBJ1-3; D remains unclear. The germline V gene has CDR1 SGHDN and CDR2 FVKESK. The CDR3 contains 16 residues. V lost 1 base and J lost 5, with 15 bases in between. The CDR3 sequence is CASSQGRGSIRNTIYF. CDR3 sequence (DNA): TGTGCCAGCAGCCAAGGGCGGGGAAGTATCCGAAACACCATATATTTT.

In its sample, this clone was seen a few times. The chain combines TRBV5-1 with TRBJ2-1, with 10 bases matching TRBD1. Germline CDR1 and CDR2: SGHRS and YFSETQ. The CDR3 extends over 15 amino acids. V was pared by 4 bases and J by 5 bases, with 6 bases of the junction left unmatched. In DNA form, the CDR3 reads TGCGCCAGCAGCCCGCGGACAGGGGGAAACAATGAGCAGTTCTTC. It codes for CASSPRTGGNNEQFF.

The chain combines TRBV11-3 with TRBJ2-5, with 11 bases lining up with TRBD2. CDR1 and CDR2 (germline): SGHNT, YENEEA. This CDR3 contains 15 residues. V was clipped by 4 bases and J by 1 base; unmatched bases: 2. Here the CDR3 DNA reads TGTGCCAGCAGCTCTAGCGGGGGGACCCAAGAGACCCAGTACTTC. Translated, it gives CASSSSGGTQETQYF.

The chain uses TRBV7-2 and TRBJ1-2; no clear D gene. The V gene's germline CDR1 is SGHTA and CDR2 FQGNSA. The CDR3 is 14 amino acids. V shed 1 base and J shed 4 bases, with 10 bases lying between them. CDR3 in DNA: TGTGCCAGCAGCTTAGATCTGGGCGTCTATGGCTACACCTTC. This encodes CASSLDLGVYGYTF.

On this clone itself: A much larger clone is a single base away; this may be a read error. The same CDR3 arises from other DNA sequences in this sample as well. CDR3 in amino acids: CASSRGYEQYF. The CDR3 DNA sequence: TGTGCCAGCAGCAGGGGCTACGAGCAGTACTTC. This chain connects TRBV6-5 to TRBJ2-7, with a tentative D call TRBD1 (6 bases). The CDR3 extends over 11 amino acids. Germline CDR1 is MNHEY and CDR2 is SVGAGI. V shed 6 bases and J shed 3 bases, with 6 bases lying between them.

This clone was detected once. This chain joins TRBV5-4 and TRBJ1-2; no clear D. This CDR3 region has 13 residues. V gave up 6 bases and J gave up 0 bases, with 9 bases separating them. The germline CDR1 and CDR2 sequences are SGHNT and YYREEE (reference sequence). The CDR3 bases are TGTGCCAGCACGGGCCAGTCTAACTATGGCTACACCTTC. It encodes CASTGQSNYGYTF.

This clone turned up a few times. V is TRBV7-3 and J is TRBJ1-2, with TRBD1 as a possible D gene (5 bases). CDR1 and CDR2 (germline): SGHTA, FQGTGA. This CDR3 contains 13 residues. V lost 4 bases and J 5 bases, leaving 11 bases between the germline ends. CDR3 in amino acids: CASSSSQEYGYTF. CDR3 DNA sequence: TGTGCCAGCAGCTCCTCACAGGAATATGGCTACACCTTC.

This rearrangement joins TRBV28 to TRBJ2-7; 9 bases map to TRBD1. The trim removed 5 bases at V and 3 bases at J, leaving 11 bases unmatched. The CDR3 spans 16 residues. Germline V gene lookup returns CDR1 MDHEN and CDR2 SYDVKM. CDR3 residues: CASSTQGGTGFYEQYF. CDR3 coding DNA: TGTGCCAGCAGTACCCAGGGCGGGACAGGGTTCTACGAGCAGTACTTC. The full variable domain, completed using reference TRBV28 and TRBJ2-7, is DVKVTQSSRYLVKRTGEKVFLECVQDMDHENMFWYRQDPGLGLRLIYFSYDVKMKEKGDIPEGYSVSREKKERFSLILESASTNQTSMYLCASSTQGGTGFYEQYFGPGTRLTVT.

The chain joins TRBV7-9 to TRBJ1-1; D remains ambiguous. Trimming stripped 2 bases from V and 6 bases from J, with 4 bases between. Looked up from germline, CDR1 is SEHNR and CDR2 is FQNEAQ (reference sequence). CDR3 length: 11 residues. For the CDR3, the DNA is TGTGCCAGCAGCTTAACGTCTGAAGCTTTCTTT. Protein product: CASSLTSEAFF.

This chain uses TRBV4-1 with TRBJ2-5; D assignment may be TRBD1 or TRBD2 (5 bases each). The CDR3 runs 17 residues. CDR1 is MGHRA and CDR2 is YSYEKL in the germline V gene. Trimming took 5 bases from V and 5 from J, leaving 24 bases between them. The CDR3 sequence is CASSSQGTLGLVETQYF. CDR3 in DNA: TGCGCCAGCAGCTCCCAAGGGACCCTGGGTTTAGTGGAGACCCAGTACTTC.

For this clone: Distinct nucleotide sequences in the sample also encode this CDR3. The J gene is TRBJ1-1, the V gene TRBV18; unclear D gene. The CDR3 spans 12 residues. V was trimmed by 2 bases and J by 1 base, leaving 2 bases between them. From germline, CDR1 is KGHSH and CDR2 LQKENI. The CDR3 sequence is CASSPRNTEAFF. The CDR3 DNA reads as TGTGCCAGCTCACCAAGGAACACTGAAGCTTTCTTT.